These T cell receptor beta chains were read from a single sample in a study of blood T cell repertoires in COVID-19. Assay used: immunoSEQ multiplex PCR; TCRdb lists only in-frame clones, some missing. Among 90,000 to 100,000 clones listed, around nine tenths were seen once. Sequencing used peripheral blood. The receptors derive from a human donor in a cohort sampled during active COVID-19. The CDR3 runs from the conserved cysteine through the conserved F or W. Fields, in order: V gene, D gene, clone size, J gene, CDR3 protein, CDR3 DNA. D genes are given only for firm matches. Rows may omit the clone size; those that give it use once, few, many or a size class.

TRBV7-8	-	-	TRBJ2-5	CASSPLGLGETQYF	TGTGCCAGCAGCCCCCTCGGACTCGGGGAGACCCAGTACTTC
TRBV4-2	-	-	TRBJ1-2	CASSQWSEELTYGYTF	TGTGCCAGCAGCCAATGGAGTGAGGAATTGACCTATGGCTACACCTTC
TRBV7-2	-	-	TRBJ1-3	CASSLGAPLVGNTIYF	TGTGCCAGCAGCTTAGGGGCTCCCTTGGTGGGAAACACCATATATTTT
TRBV7-9	TRBD2	-	TRBJ2-5	CASSLVAGGPLETQYF	TGTGCCAGCAGCTTAGTAGCGGGGGGGCCGTTGGAGACCCAGTACTTC
TRBV20-1	TRBD1	-	TRBJ1-4	CSASDGTGGGEKLFF	TGCAGTGCTAGTGACGGGACAGGGGGTGGCGAAAAACTGTTTTTT
TRBV9	-	-	TRBJ1-2	CASSVGAGVNYGYTF	TGTGCCAGCAGCGTAGGAGCAGGGGTTAACTATGGCTACACCTTC
TRBV19	TRBD2	once	TRBJ2-1	CASSIRLAGVSSYNEQFF	TGTGCCAGTAGTATACGACTAGCGGGAGTGAGCTCCTACAATGAGCAGTTCTTC
TRBV5-8	-	-	TRBJ2-7	CASSLGLAFDEQYF	TGTGCCAGCAGCTTAGGGCTAGCGTTCGACGAGCAGTACTTC
TRBV15	TRBD2	-	TRBJ2-1	CATSRVGSGSEQFF	TGTGCCACCAGCAGAGTTGGTAGCGGGAGTGAGCAGTTCTTC
TRBV2	TRBD1	-	TRBJ1-1	CASSYDRVGIAEAFF	TGTGCCAGCAGTTACGACAGGGTGGGGATCGCTGAAGCTTTCTTT
TRBV20-1	-	-	TRBJ2-7	CSASSGVPFYEQYF	TGCAGTGCTAGTTCCGGGGTCCCTTTCTACGAGCAGTACTTC
TRBV4-2	TRBD1	-	TRBJ1-6	CASSQMLGQDNSPLHF	TGTGCCAGCAGCCAAATGCTGGGACAGGATAATTCACCCCTCCACTTT
TRBV29-1	-	-	TRBJ2-7	CSVEVSSSYEQYF	TGCAGCGTTGAAGTCAGTTCGTCCTACGAGCAGTACTTC
TRBV5-3	-	-	TRBJ1-6	CASPPEGAGNSPLHF	TGTGCCAGTCCCCCGGAGGGAGCGGGAAATTCACCCCTCCACTTT
TRBV6-6	TRBD2	-	TRBJ2-7	CASSYSGGGAHEQYF	TGTGCCAGCAGTTACTCCGGCGGGGGGGCCCACGAGCAGTACTTC
TRBV13	TRBD1	-	TRBJ1-4	CASSLSGGNEKLFF	TGTGCCAGCAGCTTATCAGGGGGTAACGAAAAACTGTTTTTT
TRBV6-1	TRBD2	-	TRBJ2-2	CASSDTSGRWTGELFF	TGTGCCAGCAGTGATACTAGCGGGAGATGGACCGGGGAGCTGTTTTTT
TRBV7-7	TRBD1	-	TRBJ2-1	CASSSLQPGQGASEQFF	TGTGCTAGCAGCTCACTACAACCGGGACAGGGGGCTAGTGAGCAGTTCTTC
TRBV2	TRBD1	-	TRBJ1-1	CASSEQGAPNTEAFF	TGTGCCAGCAGTGAACAGGGGGCTCCGAACACTGAAGCTTTCTTT
TRBV2	-	-	TRBJ2-1	CASSQDTTNEQFF	TGTGCCAGCAGTCAGGACACGACTAATGAGCAGTTCTTC
TRBV11-3	TRBD1	-	TRBJ2-5	CASSSPGQGVQETQYF	TGTGCCAGCAGCTCTCCGGGACAGGGAGTCCAAGAGACCCAGTACTTC
TRBV19	-	-	TRBJ1-3	CASSATLGLTSGNTIYF	TGTGCCAGTAGTGCGACCCTGGGACTCACCTCTGGAAACACCATATATTTT
TRBV10-3	TRBD1	-	TRBJ2-7	CAISGGQGANYEQYF	TGTGCCATCAGTGGAGGACAGGGTGCGAACTACGAGCAGTACTTC
TRBV4-1	-	-	TRBJ2-7	CASSQSIGVGYEQYF	TGCGCCAGCAGCCAAAGCATCGGGGTAGGCTACGAGCAGTACTTC
TRBV7-9	-	-	TRBJ1-2	CASSLRGNYGYTF	TGTGCCAGCAGCTTAAGGGGCAACTATGGCTACACCTTC
TRBV19	-	-	TRBJ1-4	CASSTSARGNEKLFF	TGTGCCAGTAGTACATCTGCCAGGGGCAATGAAAAACTGTTTTTT
TRBV7-2	TRBD2	-	TRBJ2-5	CASSQSGGRRETQYF	TGTGCCAGCAGCCAGTCGGGGGGACGGCGAGAGACCCAGTACTTC
TRBV24-1	-	-	TRBJ2-2	CATSDFGRDTGELFF	TGTGCCACCAGTGATTTTGGCCGTGACACCGGGGAGCTGTTTTTT
TRBV24-1	TRBD2	-	TRBJ2-5	CATSDGTSGRGTQYF	TGTGCCACCAGTGACGGGACTAGCGGGAGGGGGACCCAGTACTTC
TRBV7-2	-	-	TRBJ1-4	CASSLEHNEKLFF	TGTGCCAGCAGCTTAGAGCATAATGAAAAACTGTTTTTT
TRBV19	-	-	TRBJ2-3	CASTSGDTQYF	-
TRBV6-5	-	-	TRBJ1-2	CASRRDGHGGCTF	TGTGCCAGCCGGCGCGACGGTCATGGGGGCTGCACCTTC
TRBV19	TRBD1	few	TRBJ1-1	CASSNRGNTEAFF	TGTGCCAGTAGTAACAGGGGGAACACTGAAGCTTTCTTT
TRBV5-5	TRBD1	-	TRBJ1-2	CASSPGQGKGYTF	TGTGCCAGCAGCCCTGGACAGGGTAAAGGCTACACCTTC
TRBV27	-	few	TRBJ1-6	CASGIEADHNSPLHF	TGTGCCAGCGGCATTGAGGCAGATCATAATTCACCCCTCCACTTT
TRBV2	TRBD1	-	TRBJ1-1	CASKPGQTEAFF	TGTGCCAGTAAACCGGGACAGACTGAAGCTTTCTTT
TRBV7-8	-	once	TRBJ2-1	CASSLVQHNEQFF	TGTGCCAGCAGCTTAGTACAGCACAATGAGCAGTTCTTC
TRBV7-9	-	-	TRBJ1-1	CASSLGGGLPEAFF	TGTGCCAGCAGCTTAGGTGGAGGGTTGCCTGAAGCTTTCTTT
TRBV11-3	-	-	TRBJ2-1	CASSLGGRDFSEQFF	TGTGCCAGCAGCTTAGGGGGTAGGGACTTCAGTGAGCAGTTCTTC
TRBV2	-	-	TRBJ2-7	CASSEPGTSSSYEQYF	TGTGCCAGCAGTGAACCCGGGACTTCCAGCTCCTACGAGCAGTACTTC
TRBV27	TRBD1	-	TRBJ1-1	CASSFTPTGANTEAFF	TGTGCCAGCAGTTTTACGCCGACAGGGGCGAACACTGAAGCTTTCTTT
TRBV27	-	-	TRBJ1-6	CASSWGEGVPLHF	TGTGCCAGCAGTTGGGGAGAGGGGGTACCCCTCCACTTT
TRBV5-4	TRBD1	once	TRBJ2-7	CASSLGGGDRAYEQYF	TGTGCCAGCAGCTTGGGGGGTGGGGACAGGGCCTACGAGCAGTACTTC
TRBV20-1	-	-	TRBJ1-1	CSASVGGKNTEAFF	TGCAGTGCTAGTGTCGGGGGAAAGAACACTGAAGCTTTCTTT
TRBV9	-	few	TRBJ2-3	CASSVGSLSTDTQYF	TGTGCCAGCAGCGTAGGTAGCTTGAGCACAGATACGCAGTATTTT
TRBV16	TRBD1	-	TRBJ1-2	CASSPEGAGGYTF	TGTGCCAGCAGCCCCGAGGGGGCTGGTGGCTACACCTTC
TRBV6-2/TRBV6-3	-	-	TRBJ1-2	CASSSGQTLVGGYTF	TGTGCCAGCAGTTCCGGACAGACCCTAGTGGGTGGCTACACCTTC
TRBV6-2/TRBV6-3	-	-	TRBJ2-6	CASSLTGANVLTF	TGTGCCAGCAGTTTAACTGGGGCCAACGTCCTGACTTTC
TRBV7-8	-	once	TRBJ1-5	CASSAGPSQPQHF	TGTGCCAGCAGCGCAGGGCCTTCACAACCCCAGCATTTT